The sequence of this T cell receptor beta chain was determined in a study of T cells in narcolepsy. Study overall: Healthy controls were enrolled alongside patients with narcolepsy type 1 or type 2. Study-level findings and limits: Reportedly, autoreactive clonotypes were serially detected in patients' blood but not controls'. Comparing one patient's CSF and blood CD4+ clonotypes highlighted HCRT- and TRIB2-specific autoreactive clonotypes.

CDR3 size: 17 residues. Germline V gene sequence: CDR1 MGHRA, CDR2 YSYEKL. V gave up 2 bases and J gave up 4 bases; unmatched junction bases: 7. Comments on this clone: Its antigen remains unidentified.

The data were produced by immunoSEQ multiplex PCR, yet TCRdb's version contains in-frame clones alone and is incomplete. This sample carries tens of thousands of clones, about 90% of them seen once, and the ten largest clones take under 1.3%. This clonotype was sampled from a human donor with narcolepsy. The sequenced sample consisted of CD45RA- memory CD4+ T cells from PBMCs. V is TRBV4-1 and J is TRBJ1-4; 10 bases fit TRBD1. In DNA form, the CDR3 reads TGCGCCAGCAGCCAACCGGGACAGGGGAAACATAATGAAAAACTGTTTTTT. This sequence encodes CASSQPGQGKHNEKLFF.